This TCR beta chain was sequenced in a study of shared clonotypes between healthy human individuals. General observations from the study: Incomplete sequencing of sorted subsets was indicated by rarefaction despite large depth.

The length of the CDR3 is 13 residues. V gave up 9 bases and J gave up 4 bases, with 15 bases separating them. CDR1 and CDR2 from the germline V gene are SNHLY and FYNNEI. A note on this clone: The target antigen is unknown.

Naive CD8 populations comprised CD45RO-negative cells positively selected for CCR7, excluding terminally differentiated effector memory CD45RA+ cells. Per the original methods: Junction-only immunoSEQ sequences carried no quality scores, so filtering differed. TCRdb's table, derived via immunoSEQ multiplex PCR, lists solely in-frame clones and lacks some. That table is the source of V, J and clone size, and D and trimming were worked out from the DNA. This sample has around 2,100,000 clones; approximately 94% occur once, and the top ten carry under 1.5%. The V and J genes are TRBV2 and TRBJ1-2, with D hard to call. This TCR came from a man between 18 and 35 years old in good health. Input material: naive CD8+ T cells sorted from blood. CDR3 DNA: TGTGCCAGTCAGAACAGTCGCCTCTATGGCTACACCTTC. It is translated as CASQNSRLYGYTF.